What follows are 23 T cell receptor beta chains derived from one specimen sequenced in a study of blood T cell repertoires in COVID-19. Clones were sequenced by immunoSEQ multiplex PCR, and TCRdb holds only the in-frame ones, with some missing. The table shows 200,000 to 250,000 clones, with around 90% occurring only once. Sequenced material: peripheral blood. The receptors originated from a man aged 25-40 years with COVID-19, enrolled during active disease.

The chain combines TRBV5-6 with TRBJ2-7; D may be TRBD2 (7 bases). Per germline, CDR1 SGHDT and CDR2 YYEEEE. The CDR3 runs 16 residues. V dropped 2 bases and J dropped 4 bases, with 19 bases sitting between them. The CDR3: CASSFRRGAIEYEQYF. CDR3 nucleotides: TGTGCCAGCAGCTTTCGCCGGGGGGCAATTGAGTACGAGCAGTACTTC.

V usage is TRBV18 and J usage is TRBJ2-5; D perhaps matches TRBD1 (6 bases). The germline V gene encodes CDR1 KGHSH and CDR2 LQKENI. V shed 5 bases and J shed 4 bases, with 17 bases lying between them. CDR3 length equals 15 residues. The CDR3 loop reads CASSSLAGAVETQYF. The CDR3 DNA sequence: TGTGCCAGCTCATCCCTGGCAGGGGCGGTAGAGACCCAGTACTTC.

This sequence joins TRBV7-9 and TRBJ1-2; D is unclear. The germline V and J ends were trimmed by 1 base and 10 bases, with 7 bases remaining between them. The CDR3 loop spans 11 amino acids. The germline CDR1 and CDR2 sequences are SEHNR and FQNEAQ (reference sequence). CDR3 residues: CASSLVVDYTF. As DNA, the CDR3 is TGTGCCAGCAGCTTAGTAGTAGACTACACCTTC.

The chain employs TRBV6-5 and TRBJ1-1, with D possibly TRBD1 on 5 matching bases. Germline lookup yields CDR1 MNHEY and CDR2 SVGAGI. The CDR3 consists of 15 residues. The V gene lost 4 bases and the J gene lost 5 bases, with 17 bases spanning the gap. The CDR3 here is CASSSRGRVDTEAFF. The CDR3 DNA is TGTGCCAGCAGTTCTCGGGGGAGGGTAGATACTGAAGCTTTCTTT.

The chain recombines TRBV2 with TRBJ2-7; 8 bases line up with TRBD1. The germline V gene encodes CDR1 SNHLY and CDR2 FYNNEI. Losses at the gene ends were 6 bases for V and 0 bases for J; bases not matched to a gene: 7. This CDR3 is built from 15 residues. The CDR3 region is CASSDPDRGSYEQYF. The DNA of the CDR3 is TGTGCCAGCAGCGATCCCGACAGGGGCTCCTACGAGCAGTACTTC.

CDR3 sequence: CASTLRGQSTDTQYF. CDR3 sequence (DNA): TGTGCCAGCACCCTTAGGGGACAGAGCACAGATACGCAGTATTTT. The gene calls are TRBV27 and TRBJ2-3; TRBD1 matches at 7 bases. Germline V gives CDR1 MNHEY, CDR2 SMNVEV (reference sequence). CDR3 size: 15 residues. Trimming cost V 7 bases and J 0 bases; bases outside gene matches: 7.

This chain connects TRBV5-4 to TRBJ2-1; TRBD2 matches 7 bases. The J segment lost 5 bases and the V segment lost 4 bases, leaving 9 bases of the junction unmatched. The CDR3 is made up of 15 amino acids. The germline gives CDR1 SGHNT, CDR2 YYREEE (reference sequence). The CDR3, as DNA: TGTGCCAGCAGCGTTAGGGCTAGCGGAGACAATGAGCAGTTCTTC. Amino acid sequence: CASSVRASGDNEQFF.

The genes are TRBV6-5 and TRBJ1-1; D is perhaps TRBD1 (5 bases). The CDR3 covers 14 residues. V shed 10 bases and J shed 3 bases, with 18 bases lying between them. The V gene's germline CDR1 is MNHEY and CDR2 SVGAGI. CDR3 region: CATRRWGGDTEAFF. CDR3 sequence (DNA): TGTGCCACCCGAAGGTGGGGGGGGGACACTGAAGCTTTCTTT.

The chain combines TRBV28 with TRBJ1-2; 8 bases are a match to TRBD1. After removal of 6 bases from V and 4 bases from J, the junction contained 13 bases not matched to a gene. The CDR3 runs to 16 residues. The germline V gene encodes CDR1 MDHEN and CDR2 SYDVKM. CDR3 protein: CASSSPPTGAFYGYTF. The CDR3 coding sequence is TGTGCCAGCAGCTCCCCCCCGACAGGGGCTTTCTATGGCTACACCTTC.

In DNA, the CDR3 is TGTGCCAGCAGCGCGAGGACAGACTATGGCTACACCTTC. Its translation is CASSARTDYGYTF. The chain has TRBV9 and TRBJ1-2; D is possibly TRBD1 (6 bases). This CDR3 contains 13 residues. Deletions cut 3 bases from V and 3 bases from J, with 9 bases between. CDR1 is SGDLS and CDR2 is YYNGEE in the germline V gene.

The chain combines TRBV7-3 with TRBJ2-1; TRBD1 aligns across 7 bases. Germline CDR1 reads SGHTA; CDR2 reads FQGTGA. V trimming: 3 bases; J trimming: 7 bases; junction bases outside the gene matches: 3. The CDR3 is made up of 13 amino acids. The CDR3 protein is CASSFDRANEQFF. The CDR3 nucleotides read TGTGCCAGCAGCTTTGACAGGGCAAATGAGCAGTTCTTC.

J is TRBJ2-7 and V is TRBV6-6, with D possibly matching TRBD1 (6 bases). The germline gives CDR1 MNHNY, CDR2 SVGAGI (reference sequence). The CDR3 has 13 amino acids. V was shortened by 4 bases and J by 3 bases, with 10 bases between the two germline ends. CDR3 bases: TGTGCCAGCAGTTTACAGGGTATCTACGAGCAGTACTTC. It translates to CASSLQGIYEQYF.

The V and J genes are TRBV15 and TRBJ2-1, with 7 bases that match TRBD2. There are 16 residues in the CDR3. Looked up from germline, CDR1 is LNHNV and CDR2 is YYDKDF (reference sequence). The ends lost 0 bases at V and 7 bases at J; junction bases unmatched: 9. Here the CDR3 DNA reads TGTGCCACCAGCAGAGATCGAGCGGGGTTGGGTAATGAGCAGTTCTTC. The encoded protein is CATSRDRAGLGNEQFF. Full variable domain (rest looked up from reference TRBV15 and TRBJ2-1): DAMVIQNPRYQVTQFGKPVTLSCSQTLNHNVMYWYQQKSSQAPKLLFHYYDKDFNNEADTPDNFQSRRPNTSFCFLDIRSPGLGDTAMYLCATSRDRAGLGNEQFFGPGTRLTVL.

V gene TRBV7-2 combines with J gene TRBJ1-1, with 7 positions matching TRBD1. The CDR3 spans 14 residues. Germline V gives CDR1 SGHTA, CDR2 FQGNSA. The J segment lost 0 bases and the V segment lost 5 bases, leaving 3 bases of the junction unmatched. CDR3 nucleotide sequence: TGTGCCAGCAGCATACAGGGGTTGAACACTGAAGCTTTCTTT. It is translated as CASSIQGLNTEAFF.

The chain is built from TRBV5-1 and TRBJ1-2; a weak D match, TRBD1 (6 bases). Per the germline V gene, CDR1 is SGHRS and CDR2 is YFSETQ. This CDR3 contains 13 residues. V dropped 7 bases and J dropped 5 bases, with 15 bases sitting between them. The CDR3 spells CASSEGGVYGYTF. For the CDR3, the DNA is TGCGCCAGCTCCGAAGGGGGGGTTTATGGCTACACCTTC.

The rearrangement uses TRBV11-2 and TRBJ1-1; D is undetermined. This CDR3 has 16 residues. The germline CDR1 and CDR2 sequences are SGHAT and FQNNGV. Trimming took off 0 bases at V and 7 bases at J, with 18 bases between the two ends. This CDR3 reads CASSLDLTDAGGEAFF. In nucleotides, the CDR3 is TGTGCCAGCAGCTTAGATCTTACCGATGCGGGTGGTGAAGCTTTCTTT.

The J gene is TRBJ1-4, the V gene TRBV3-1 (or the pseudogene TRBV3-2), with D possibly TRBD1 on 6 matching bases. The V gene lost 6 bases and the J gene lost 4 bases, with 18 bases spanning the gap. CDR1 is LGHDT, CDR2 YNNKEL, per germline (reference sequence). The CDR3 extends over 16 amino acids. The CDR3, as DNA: TGTGCCAGCAGGACAGGAAAAGCCGGGGTTAATGAAAAACTGTTTTTT. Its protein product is CASRTGKAGVNEKLFF.

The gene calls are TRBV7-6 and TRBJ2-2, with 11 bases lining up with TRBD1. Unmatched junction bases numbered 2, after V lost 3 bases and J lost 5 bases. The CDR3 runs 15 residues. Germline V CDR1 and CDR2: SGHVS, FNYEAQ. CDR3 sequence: CASSFGTGGTGELFF. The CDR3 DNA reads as TGTGCCAGCAGCTTTGGGACAGGGGGGACCGGGGAGCTGTTTTTT.

CDR3 in amino acids: CASSQGQGLEGYTF. In nucleotides, the CDR3 is TGTGCCAGCAGCCAAGGACAGGGATTAGAGGGCTACACCTTC. The chain recombines TRBV3-1 (or the pseudogene TRBV3-2) with TRBJ1-2; TRBD1 matches at 7 bases. The CDR3 totals 14 residues. V lost 1 base to trimming and J lost 8 bases; unmatched junction nucleotides: 7. The germline V gene has CDR1 LGHDT and CDR2 YNNKEL (reference sequence).

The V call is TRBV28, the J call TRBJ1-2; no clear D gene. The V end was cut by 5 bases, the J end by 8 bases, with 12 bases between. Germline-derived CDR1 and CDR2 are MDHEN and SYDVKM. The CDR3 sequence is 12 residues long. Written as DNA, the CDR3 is TGTGCCAGCAGTGAAATCGGGGAGGGCTACACCTTC. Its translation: CASSEIGEGYTF.

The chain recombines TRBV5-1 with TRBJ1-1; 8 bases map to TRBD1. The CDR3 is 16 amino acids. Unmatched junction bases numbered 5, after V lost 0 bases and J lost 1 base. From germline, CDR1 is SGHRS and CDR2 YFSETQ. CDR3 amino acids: CASSLDWQGANTEAFF. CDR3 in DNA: TGCGCCAGCAGCTTGGACTGGCAGGGGGCGAACACTGAAGCTTTCTTT.

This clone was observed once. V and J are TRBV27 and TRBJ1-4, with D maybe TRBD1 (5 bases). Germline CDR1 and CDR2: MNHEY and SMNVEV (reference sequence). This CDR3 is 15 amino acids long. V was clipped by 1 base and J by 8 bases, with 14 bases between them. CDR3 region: CASSLFQGGDEKLFF. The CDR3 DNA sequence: TGTGCCAGCAGTTTATTTCAGGGAGGGGACGAAAAACTGTTTTTT.

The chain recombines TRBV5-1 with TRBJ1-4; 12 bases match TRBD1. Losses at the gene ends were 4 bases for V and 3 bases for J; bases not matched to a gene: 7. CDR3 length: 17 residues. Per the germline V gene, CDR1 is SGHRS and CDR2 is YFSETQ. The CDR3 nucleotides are TGCGCCAGCAGCCCTGGGACAGGGGGCTCGTCTAATGAAAAACTGTTTTTT. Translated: CASSPGTGGSSNEKLFF.